The 30 T cell receptor beta chains below were found in one sample sequenced in a study of T cell changes during pregnancy in multiple sclerosis. Sequencing was performed with immunoSEQ multiplex PCR; in TCRdb, only in-frame clones are kept and a portion is missing. Of 30,000 to 45,000 clones listed, approximately 90% are singletons. The sequenced sample was CD4+ T cells from peripheral blood mononuclear cells, obtained in the first trimester of pregnancy. The receptors were gathered from a female donor with multiple sclerosis, enrolled in a pregnancy study.

The rearrangement links TRBV15 to TRBJ2-7; TRBD1 agrees at 11 bases. Looked up from germline, CDR1 is LNHNV and CDR2 is YYDKDF (reference sequence). This CDR3 has 13 amino acids. V lost 7 bases, J lost 5 bases, and 4 bases stayed unmatched. CDR3 sequence: CATKGQGADEQYF. The CDR3 DNA reads as TGTGCCACCAAAGGACAGGGGGCGGACGAGCAGTACTTC.

A single count supports this clone. The chain recombines TRBV10-3 with TRBJ1-1, with a possible D match to TRBD1 (5 bases). Germline CDR1 and CDR2: ENHRY and SYGVKD. The CDR3 loop spans 13 amino acids. V was clipped by 7 bases and J by 3 bases, with 12 bases between them. CDR3 protein: CAITWGEDTEAFF. CDR3 nucleotide sequence: TGTGCCATCACCTGGGGGGAAGACACTGAAGCTTTCTTT.

The V gene is TRBV7-2, the J gene TRBJ2-7; 8 bases map to TRBD1. The J segment lost 6 bases and the V segment lost 5 bases, leaving 6 bases of the junction unmatched. This CDR3 has 13 amino acids. Germline V gives CDR1 SGHTA, CDR2 FQGNSA. CDR3 coding DNA: TGTGCCAGCAGCAGAGGACAGGGTGGCGAGCAGTACTTC. Protein product: CASSRGQGGEQYF.

This chain joins TRBV6-4 and TRBJ1-5; D remains unclear. The CDR3 is 13 amino acids. Trimming shortened V by 4 bases and J by 5 bases, and 9 bases separated the two germline ends. Germline V CDR1 and CDR2: MRHNA, SNTAGT. The CDR3 DNA reads TGTGCCAGCAGTGCTGGCACCTATCAGCCCCAGCATTTT. It specifies CASSAGTYQPQHF.

V is TRBV9 and J is TRBJ1-2, with D perhaps matching TRBD1 (6 bases). Trimming pared 3 bases from V and 3 bases from J, leaving 30 bases between. Per the germline V gene, CDR1 is SGDLS and CDR2 is YYNGEE. The CDR3 is 20 residues long. CDR3 protein: CASSASLGKGVDSHHYGYTF. Written as DNA, the CDR3 is TGTGCCAGCAGCGCTAGCTTGGGCAAGGGGGTGGACAGCCACCACTATGGCTACACCTTC. Drawing the rest from reference TRBV9 and TRBJ1-2, the complete variable domain is DSGVTQTPKHLITATGQRVTLRCSPRSGDLSVYWYQQSLDQGLQFLIQYYNGEERAKGNILERFSAQQFPDLHSELNLSSLELGDSALYFCASSASLGKGVDSHHYGYTFGSGTRLTVV.

The J gene is TRBJ1-1, the V gene TRBV9; a possible D gene is TRBD1 (6 bases). Germline lookup yields CDR1 SGDLS and CDR2 YYNGEE. The CDR3 loop spans 16 amino acids. V gave up 3 bases and J gave up 5 bases, with 20 bases separating them. The CDR3 DNA reads TGTGCCAGCAGCGAGGGAGCGGGGGGCTGGGGTACTGAAGCTTTCTTT. It translates to CASSEGAGGWGTEAFF.

This sequence joins TRBV19 and TRBJ2-3; TRBD1 is a possible D gene (5 bases). The V and J ends lost 6 bases and 2 bases respectively, with 9 bases between them. The CDR3 length is 13 residues. Germline-derived CDR1 and CDR2 are LNHDA and SQIVND (reference sequence). This CDR3 reads CASSPGHTDTQYF. CDR3 DNA sequence: TGTGCCAGTAGCCCAGGGCACACAGATACGCAGTATTTT. The full variable domain, in which reference TRBV19 and TRBJ2-3 provide the parts outside the CDR3, is DGGITQSPKYLFRKEGQNVTLSCEQNLNHDAMYWYRQDPGQGLRLIYYSQIVNDFQKGDIAEGYSVSREKKESFPLTVTSAQKNPTAFYLCASSPGHTDTQYFGPGTRLTVL.

The rearrangement joins TRBV5-1 to TRBJ2-1; 7 positions agree with TRBD1. This CDR3 comprises 13 residues. Germline CDR1 SGHRS, CDR2 YFSETQ. J lost 6 bases, V lost 5 bases, and 5 bases had no gene match. CDR3 amino acids: CASRFDRVNEQFF. The CDR3 DNA sequence: TGCGCCAGCAGATTCGACAGGGTCAATGAGCAGTTCTTC.

The chain combines TRBV18 with TRBJ1-5, with TRBD1 matching 8 bases. Germline CDR1 KGHSH, CDR2 LQKENI. The length of the CDR3 is 14 residues. V shed 6 bases and J 4 bases; nucleotides not matched to a gene: 5. The CDR3 loop reads CASSTGVGNQPQHF. The CDR3 region has the DNA TGTGCCAGCTCGACAGGGGTAGGGAATCAGCCCCAGCATTTT.

CDR3 sequence: CASSAERGPDTQYF. The CDR3 nucleotides are TGTGCCAGCAGTGCTGAGCGGGGGCCTGATACGCAGTATTTT. The chain links TRBV2 to TRBJ2-3, with 8 nucleotides matching TRBD2. In germline, CDR1 is SNHLY, CDR2 FYNNEI. This CDR3 comprises 14 residues. Trimming at V came to 4 bases and at J to 6 bases, leaving 6 bases not matched to a gene.

The gene calls are TRBV19 and TRBJ2-5; 9 nucleotides line up with TRBD2. The CDR3 extends over 15 amino acids. The V segment lost 8 bases and the J segment 3 bases; nucleotides outside the gene matches: 10. Germline V gives CDR1 LNHDA, CDR2 SQIVND (reference sequence). CDR3 protein: CASSWGGGGKETQYF. In DNA form, the CDR3 reads TGTGCCAGTTCGTGGGGCGGGGGGGGAAAAGAGACCCAGTACTTC.

This chain uses TRBV6-5 with TRBJ1-1, with 7 bases matching TRBD1. The CDR3 consists of 14 residues. Unmatched junction bases numbered 7, after V lost 8 bases and J lost 1 base. The germline V gene has CDR1 MNHEY and CDR2 SVGAGI. The CDR3 spells CASGLTGRNTEAFF. The CDR3 DNA reads as TGTGCCAGCGGATTGACAGGGCGGAACACTGAAGCTTTCTTT.

This sequence joins TRBV5-1 and TRBJ2-1; D not resolved. The V and J ends lost 0 bases and 0 bases respectively, with 7 bases between them. The CDR3 runs to 15 residues. Germline V gene data show CDR1 as SGHRS and CDR2 as YFSETQ. The CDR3 loop is CASSLGGFSYNEQFF. The CDR3 coding sequence is TGCGCCAGCAGCTTGGGCGGCTTCTCCTACAATGAGCAGTTCTTC.

V gene TRBV28 combines with J gene TRBJ2-1, with 13 bases that match TRBD2. Germline V gene data show CDR1 as MDHEN and CDR2 as SYDVKM. The ends lost 6 bases at V and 1 base at J; junction bases unmatched: 12. The CDR3 has 19 residues. The CDR3, as DNA: TGTGCCAGCAGCCAAGGACTAGCGGGAGTCGGTATGTCCTACAATGAGCAGTTCTTC. As protein: CASSQGLAGVGMSYNEQFF.

This chain uses TRBV4-2 with TRBJ2-2; possible D gene TRBD1, 6 bases. The CDR3 is made up of 15 amino acids. Per germline, CDR1 LGHNA and CDR2 YNFKEQ. Trimming shortened V by 4 bases and J by 6 bases, and 15 bases separated the two germline ends. The CDR3 DNA reads TGTGCCAGCAGCCCCTCGGATGGGGGCGCCGGGGAGCTGTTTTTT. As protein: CASSPSDGGAGELFF.

In this sample, this clone turned up once. One junction end does not reproduce the germline sequence, and a read error may be involved. The V and J genes are TRBV27 and TRBJ1-2; no clear D gene. The CDR3 is made up of 15 amino acids. Germline V gene sequence: CDR1 MNHEY, CDR2 SMNVEV (reference sequence). The CDR3 is CASSLSSLAGYGYTF. In DNA, the CDR3 is TGTGCCAGCAGTCTATCATCCTTGGCTGGCTATGGCTACACCTTC.

This chain joins TRBV28 and TRBJ2-5; D is unresolved. The J call is in doubt because the DNA end fits TRBJ2-7 better. There are 14 residues in the CDR3. CDR1 and CDR2 from the germline V gene are MDHEN and SYDVKM. The CDR3 is CASSSRLHQIEQYF. CDR3 coding DNA: TGTGCCAGCAGCTCCCGCCTGCACCAAATCGAGCAGTACTTC.

This chain connects TRBV29-1 to TRBJ2-1; the match to TRBD1 covers 8 bases. The J segment lost 7 bases and the V segment lost 5 bases, leaving 13 bases of the junction unmatched. The germline V gene encodes CDR1 SQVTM and CDR2 ANQGSEA. This CDR3 has 15 residues. CDR3 DNA sequence: TGCAGCGTTTTGGTCGCAGGGGGCGAACCGAATGAGCAGTTCTTC. This translates into CSVLVAGGEPNEQFF.

This chain links TRBV7-9 with TRBJ1-4; D remains ambiguous. Between the trimmed V and J ends, which lost 5 bases and 2 bases, there was a span of 15 bases. CDR3 length equals 16 residues. CDR1 is SEHNR, CDR2 FQNEAQ, per germline (reference sequence). For the CDR3, the DNA is TGTGCCAGCAGCCCTAGGGAGTTATCCACTAATGAAAAACTGTTTTTT. Amino acid sequence: CASSPRELSTNEKLFF. The full variable domain, with the rest looked up from reference TRBV7-9 and TRBJ1-4, is DTGVSQNPRHKITKRGQNVTFRCDPISEHNRLYWYRQTLGQGPEFLTYFQNEAQLEKSRLLSDRFSAERPKGSFSTLEIQRTEQGDSAMYLCASSPRELSTNEKLFFGSGTQLSVL.

V is TRBV10-1 and J is TRBJ2-3, with D possibly TRBD2 on 6 matching bases. Germline CDR1 reads WNHNN; CDR2 reads SYGVQD (reference sequence). V lost 4 bases to trimming and J lost 3 bases, with 11 bases between them. The CDR3 runs 14 residues. The DNA of the CDR3 is TGCGCCAGCAGTGGGGGACTGGCGACAGATACGCAGTATTTT. It encodes CASSGGLATDTQYF.

The V gene is TRBV19, the J gene TRBJ2-3, with TRBD2 matching 7 bases. The CDR3 consists of 14 residues. Germline lookup yields CDR1 LNHDA and CDR2 SQIVND (reference sequence). V shed 10 bases and J 2 bases; nucleotides not matched to a gene: 9. CDR3 bases: TGTGCCACCGATAGCGGGCGACTCACAGATACGCAGTATTTT. Protein product: CATDSGRLTDTQYF.

This chain connects TRBV5-6 to TRBJ2-4, with 12 bases fitting TRBD1. Unmatched junction bases numbered 11, after V lost 4 bases and J lost 6 bases. CDR1 is SGHDT and CDR2 is YYEEEE in the germline V gene. This CDR3 has 17 residues. CDR3 loop: CASSPVGTGGAGNIQYF. Written as DNA, the CDR3 is TGTGCCAGCAGCCCGGTCGGGACAGGGGGCGCCGGAAACATTCAGTACTTC.

This chain connects TRBV25-1 to TRBJ1-5; 8 bases line up with TRBD1. Trimming cost V 1 base and J 4 bases; bases outside gene matches: 6. This CDR3 contains 16 residues. The V gene's germline CDR1 is MGHDK and CDR2 SYGVNS. The CDR3 loop reads CASSESDRGPNQPQHF. The CDR3 DNA reads TGTGCCAGCAGTGAATCTGACAGGGGCCCGAATCAGCCCCAGCATTTT.

The rearrangement joins TRBV7-6 to TRBJ1-1; D perhaps matches TRBD1 (5 bases). Germline V CDR1 and CDR2: SGHVS, FNYEAQ. V was pared by 0 bases and J by 0 bases, with 11 bases between. The CDR3 is 16 amino acids. The CDR3 loop reads CASSLAQGPMNTEAFF. The DNA of the CDR3 is TGTGCCAGCAGCTTAGCGCAGGGCCCTATGAACACTGAAGCTTTCTTT.

The chain has TRBV18 and TRBJ1-1; TRBD1 agrees at 8 bases. Germline loops: CDR1 KGHSH, CDR2 LQKENI. V lost 3 bases and J lost 0; bases outside the gene matches: 9. This CDR3 region has 17 residues. The CDR3 loop is CASSPLQGVGLNTEAFF. For the CDR3, the DNA is TGTGCCAGCTCACCTCTACAGGGGGTCGGCTTGAACACTGAAGCTTTCTTT.

This chain links TRBV19 with TRBJ1-2; D is ambiguous. The CDR3 totals 15 residues. Germline V gene sequence: CDR1 LNHDA, CDR2 SQIVND (reference sequence). V gave up 10 bases and J gave up 2 bases, with 20 bases separating them. The CDR3 region has the DNA TGTGCCACCCTTATGTCATCGCGAGGGAACTATGGCTACACCTTC. Translation gives CATLMSSRGNYGYTF.

The chain combines TRBV4-2 with TRBJ2-7, with 10 bases aligning to TRBD1. CDR3 length: 16 residues. CDR1 is LGHNA, CDR2 YNFKEQ, per germline. The V segment lost 4 bases and the J segment 5 bases; nucleotides outside the gene matches: 11. In nucleotides, the CDR3 is TGTGCCAGCAGCCTCGGGGGGGGACAGGGGTATCACGAGCAGTACTTC. Its protein is CASSLGGGQGYHEQYF.

The chain recombines TRBV7-3 with TRBJ2-1; the D gene is possibly TRBD1 (6 bases). The germline CDR1 and CDR2 sequences are SGHTA and FQGTGA. There are 16 residues in the CDR3. The V end lost 2 bases, the J end lost 7 bases, and 18 bases lay between the germline ends. CDR3 in DNA: TGTGCCAGCAGCTTATCCTCAGGGGCCGGTATAAATGAGCAGTTCTTC. Protein: CASSLSSGAGINEQFF.

The chain joins TRBV9 to TRBJ2-1, with a tentative D call TRBD1 (5 bases). The CDR3 has 15 residues. V was clipped by 3 bases and J by 2 bases, with 12 bases between them. The germline CDR1 and CDR2 sequences are SGDLS and YYNGEE. CDR3 sequence reads: CASSGLTDPYNEQFF. The CDR3 nucleotides read TGTGCCAGCAGCGGACTGACAGATCCCTACAATGAGCAGTTCTTC.

J is TRBJ2-6 and V is TRBV9, with D maybe TRBD2 (6 bases). The CDR3 is 17 amino acids. Between the trimmed V and J ends, which lost 4 bases and 3 bases, there was a span of 17 bases. Looked up from germline, CDR1 is SGDLS and CDR2 is YYNGEE. DNA for the CDR3: TGTGCCAGCAGCCCGGGAGCCCAGGGTCATGGGGCCAACGTCCTGACTTTC. Encoded protein: CASSPGAQGHGANVLTF.